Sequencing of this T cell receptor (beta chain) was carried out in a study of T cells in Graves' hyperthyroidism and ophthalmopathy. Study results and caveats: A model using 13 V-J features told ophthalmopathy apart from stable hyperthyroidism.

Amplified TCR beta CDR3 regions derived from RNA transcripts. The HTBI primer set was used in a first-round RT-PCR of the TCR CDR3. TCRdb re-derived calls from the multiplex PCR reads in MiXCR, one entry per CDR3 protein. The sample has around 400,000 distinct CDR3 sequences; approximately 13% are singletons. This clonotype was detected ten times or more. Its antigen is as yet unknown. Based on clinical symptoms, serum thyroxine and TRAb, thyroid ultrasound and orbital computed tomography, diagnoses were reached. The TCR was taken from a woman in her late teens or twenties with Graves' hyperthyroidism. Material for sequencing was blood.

The CDR3 DNA sequence: TGCAGTGCTAGAGATCGTAATAGCGGGGGTTCCTACAATGAGCAGTTCTTC. Its protein is CSARDRNSGGSYNEQFF. This chain links TRBV20-1 with TRBJ2-1, with 9 bases lining up with TRBD2. With V trimmed by 0 bases and J by 1 base, 7 bases remained unmatched. Per germline, CDR1 DFQATT and CDR2 SNEGSKA (reference sequence). This CDR3 is 17 amino acids long.